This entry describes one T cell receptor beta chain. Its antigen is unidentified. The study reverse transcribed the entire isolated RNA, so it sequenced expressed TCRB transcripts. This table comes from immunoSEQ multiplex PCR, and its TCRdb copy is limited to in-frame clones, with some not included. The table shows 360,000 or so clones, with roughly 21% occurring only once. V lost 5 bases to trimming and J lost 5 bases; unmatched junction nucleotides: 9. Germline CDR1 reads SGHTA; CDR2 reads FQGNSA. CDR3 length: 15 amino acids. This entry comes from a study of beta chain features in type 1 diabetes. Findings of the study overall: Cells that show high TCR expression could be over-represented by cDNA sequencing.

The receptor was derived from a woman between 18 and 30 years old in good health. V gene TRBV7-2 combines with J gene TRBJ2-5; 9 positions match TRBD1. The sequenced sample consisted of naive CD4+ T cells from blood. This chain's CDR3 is CASSLDRGWSETQYF. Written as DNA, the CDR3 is TGTGCCAGCAGCCTTGACAGGGGGTGGTCCGAGACCCAGTACTTC.